These T cell receptor beta chains were read from a single sample in a study of T-cell memory formation after mild COVID-19. TCRdb re-called the 5' RACE reads through MiXCR, storing one row per CDR3 protein. The sample lists roughly 130,000 distinct CDR3 sequences, approximately 15% occurring once. Sequencing used PBMCs or a T cell subset sorted from them (not recorded which). The source of these receptors is an adult woman who had mild COVID-19 (a few samples of this study predate the infection). Cell type and time point are not known. The CDR3 runs from the conserved cysteine through the conserved F or W. The order of the fields is V gene, D gene, CDR3 length, J gene, clone size, CDR3 DNA, CDR3 protein. D genes are given only for firm matches. Some rows have no size entry. The others give once, few or many, or a class for an expanded clone.

TRBV13	NA	15	TRBJ1-2	NA	TGTGCCAGCAGCTTAGGCAGGGGAGCTAACTATGGCTACACCTTC	CASSLGRGANYGYTF
TRBV7-2	TRBD1	15	TRBJ1-1	few	TGTGCCAGCAGCTCGACAGGGGGCGCAGAGGCTGAAGCTTTCTTT	CASSSTGGAEAEAFF
TRBV28	TRBD2	15	TRBJ2-7	NA	TGTGCCAGCAGTTCCCATAGCGGGGGAGTCTACGAGCAGTACTTC	CASSSHSGGVYEQYF
TRBV7-8	TRBD1	15	TRBJ2-1	NA	TGTGCCAGCAGCCCGATAGAAGGGGGCTGGGATGAGCAGTTCTTC	CASSPIEGGWDEQFF
TRBV7-9	NA	15	TRBJ2-1	NA	TGTGCCAGCAGCTTATGGGGGGCGTCCTACAATGAGCAGTTCTTC	CASSLWGASYNEQFF
TRBV9	NA	16	TRBJ2-1	few	TGTGCCAGCAGCGTAGATGGACGGAGCTCCTACAATGAGCAGTTCTTC	CASSVDGRSSYNEQFF
TRBV12-3/TRBV12-4	NA	14	TRBJ2-7	NA	TGTGCCAGCAGTTTGTCCCCCCAAGGGTACGAGCAGTACTTC	CASSLSPQGYEQYF
TRBV12-3/TRBV12-4	NA	12	TRBJ1-1	NA	TGTGCCAGCAGCACGAGGAACACTGAAGCTTTCTTT	CASSTRNTEAFF
TRBV2	TRBD1	16	TRBJ2-2	few	TGTGCCAGCAGTAGAGGACAGGGGGCGAGCACCGGGGAGCTGTTTTTT	CASSRGQGASTGELFF
TRBV19	NA	15	TRBJ2-2	few	TGTGCCAGTAGAAGTAAATCCACGAACACCGGGGAGCTGTTTTTT	CASRSKSTNTGELFF
TRBV12-3/TRBV12-4	TRBD2	15	TRBJ2-7	NA	TGTGCCAGCAGTTCTACGGCGGGAGGTGTCTACGAGCAGTACTTC	CASSSTAGGVYEQYF
TRBV18	NA	13	TRBJ2-1	many	TGTGCCAGCTCACCACCCTCGTACAATGAGCAGTTCTTC	CASSPPSYNEQFF
TRBV29-1	TRBD1	14	TRBJ2-3	NA	TGCAGCGCCACGACAGGGGTTACGACAGATACGCAGTATTTT	CSATTGVTTDTQYF
TRBV28	NA	13	TRBJ1-4	few	TGTGCCAGCAGTTTATCTCCTAATGAAAAACTGTTTTTT	CASSLSPNEKLFF
TRBV3-1	NA	12	TRBJ2-7	NA	TGTGCCAGCCGGAGTCCCTCCTACGAGCAGTACTTC	CASRSPSYEQYF
TRBV12-3/TRBV12-4	TRBD2	15	TRBJ2-7	NA	TGTGCCAGCAGCCCGGGACTAGCGGCGTCCTACGAGCAGTACTTC	CASSPGLAASYEQYF
TRBV20-1	NA	13	TRBJ2-2	few	TGCAGTGCCCTCATGGGGGTGTCCGGGGAGCTGTTTTTT	CSALMGVSGELFF
TRBV9	NA	15	TRBJ2-1	few	TGTGCCAGCAGCGTAGAGGGCAGCCCCTACAATGAGCAGTTCTTC	CASSVEGSPYNEQFF
TRBV30	NA	15	TRBJ2-7	many	TGTGCCTGGAGTGTAAGTTCGGAAGGGTCGTGGGAGCAGTACTTC	CAWSVSSEGSWEQYF
TRBV7-9	NA	19	TRBJ2-3	NA	TGTGCCAGCAGCTCGCGGGGCAGAAGAGGGGAGCCCCACACAGATACGCAGTATTTT	CASSSRGRRGEPHTDTQYF
TRBV6-5	TRBD2	17	TRBJ2-2	few	TGTGCCAGCAGAAGGACTAGCGGGGGAGGCGGCACCGGGGAGCTGTTTTTT	CASRRTSGGGGTGELFF
TRBV4-1	TRBD1	17	TRBJ1-6	NA	TGCGCCAGCAGCCAAGTTGGGACAGGTCCTTATAATTCACCCCTCCACTTT	CASSQVGTGPYNSPLHF
TRBV4-1	NA	15	TRBJ1-5	few	TGCGCCAGCAGCCAAGCCCGTGGGAGCAATCAGCCCCAGCATTTT	CASSQARGSNQPQHF
TRBV4-3	TRBD2	20	TRBJ2-1	few	TGCGCCAGCAGCCAAGGGGACCTAGCGGGGGATACAAGCTCCTACAATGAGCAGTTCTTC	CASSQGDLAGDTSSYNEQFF
TRBV29-1	TRBD2	13	TRBJ2-7	few	TGCAGCGTCCTAGCGGGGGGCTCCTACGAGCAGTACTTC	CSVLAGGSYEQYF
TRBV5-1	TRBD1	15	TRBJ1-1	few	TGCGCCAGCATCCCACAGGGGGCGAAGAACACTGAAGCTTTCTTT	CASIPQGAKNTEAFF
TRBV5-1	NA	14	TRBJ2-5	NA	TGCGCCAGCAGCTTGGTCAGTGTTCAAGAGACCCAGTACTTC	CASSLVSVQETQYF
TRBV18	TRBD1	15	TRBJ1-4	NA	TGTGCCAGCTCACCCGTGGACAGGTTAAATGAAAAACTGTTTTTT	CASSPVDRLNEKLFF
TRBV7-2	NA	15	TRBJ2-1	NA	TGTGCCAGCAGCTTAGATCTTAGTACCTACAATGAGCAGTTCTTC	CASSLDLSTYNEQFF
TRBV12-3/TRBV12-4	NA	14	TRBJ1-5	NA	TGTGCCAGCAGTAACAGGGATAGCAATCAGCCCCAGCATTTT	CASSNRDSNQPQHF
TRBV12-3/TRBV12-4	TRBD1	20	TRBJ2-2	few	TGTGCCAGCAGTATGCATACCAACAGGGGCCACCCGTGGGTTTCCGGGGAGCTGTTTTTT	CASSMHTNRGHPWVSGELFF
TRBV5-1	TRBD1	14	TRBJ2-7	NA	TGCGCCAGCAGCGAAGGGACAGGTTCAAACGAGCAGTACTTC	CASSEGTGSNEQYF
TRBV5-1	TRBD1	14	TRBJ2-5	NA	TGCGCCAGCAGCCAGACAGGGGGCGAAGAGACCCAGTACTTC	CASSQTGGEETQYF
TRBV29-1	TRBD1	15	TRBJ1-2	NA	TGCAGCGTTTTCGGACAGGGGGAGAGACGCTATGGCTACACCTTC	CSVFGQGERRYGYTF